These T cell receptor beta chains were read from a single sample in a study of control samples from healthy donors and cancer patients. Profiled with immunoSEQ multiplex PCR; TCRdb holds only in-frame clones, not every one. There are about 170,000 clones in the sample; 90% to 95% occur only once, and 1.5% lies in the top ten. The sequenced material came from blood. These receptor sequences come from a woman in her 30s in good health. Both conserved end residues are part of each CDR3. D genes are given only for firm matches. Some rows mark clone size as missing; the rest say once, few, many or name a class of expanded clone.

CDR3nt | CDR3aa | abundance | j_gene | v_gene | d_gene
TGTGCCAGCAGCTTAGATCGGGGGGTAGTCACTGAAGCTTTCTTT | CASSLDRGVVTEAFF | . | TRBJ1-1 | TRBV11-2 | .
TGTGCCAGCAGCCGACTAGCGGGAGAGACCGGGGAGCTGTTTTTT | CASSRLAGETGELFF | . | TRBJ2-2 | TRBV11-2 | TRBD2
TGTGCCAGCAGAAACACTGAAGCTTTCTTT | CASRNTEAFF | once | TRBJ1-1 | TRBV7-9 | .
TGCGCCAGCAGCCAACTAGTCGGGGAGACCCAGTACTTC | CASSQLVGETQYF | . | TRBJ2-5 | TRBV4-1 | .
TGCGCCAGCAGCTTGGAAGTGACAGGGGGTTCACCCCTCCACTTT | CASSLEVTGGSPLHF | few | TRBJ1-6 | TRBV5-1 | TRBD1
TGTGCCAGCAGCTTAGGGGACACTTTCAATCAGCCCCAGCATTTT | CASSLGDTFNQPQHF | . | TRBJ1-5 | TRBV7-9 | .
TGCGCCAGCAGCTTGGCCCTAGCGGGGACCACAGATACGCAGTATTTT | CASSLALAGTTDTQYF | once | TRBJ2-3 | TRBV5-1 | TRBD2
TGTGCCAGCAGCCCCCCGACTAGCGGGGGGGACTCCTACAATGAGCAGTTCTTC | CASSPPTSGGDSYNEQFF | . | TRBJ2-1 | TRBV7-8 | TRBD2
TGTGCCAGCAGCCAAGATTCCAAGACTAGCGGGAGGGGGAAGGAGACCCAGTACTTC | CASSQDSKTSGRGKETQYF | . | TRBJ2-5 | TRBV3-1/TRBV3-2 | TRBD2
TGTGCCAGTAGTCAGCAGGGCGGCTATGGCTACACCTTC | CASSQQGGYGYTF | . | TRBJ1-2 | TRBV19 | .
TGTGCCAGTAGTGGAGGGTCCGGGGAGCTGTTTTTT | CASSGGSGELFF | once | TRBJ2-2 | TRBV19 | .
TGTGCCAGCAGCCAAGGGTACGCGGGGGGCTCCTACAATGAGCAGTTCTTC | CASSQGYAGGSYNEQFF | . | TRBJ2-1 | TRBV4-2 | TRBD2
TGTGCCACCAGTGATCTAACAGGGGGAGCGGGGGGCTACACCTTC | CATSDLTGGAGGYTF | . | TRBJ1-2 | TRBV24-1 | TRBD1
TGTGCCTGGAGTACCGGGCGGGACAGCTTGAACACTGAAGCTTTCTTT | CAWSTGRDSLNTEAFF | . | TRBJ1-1 | TRBV30 | TRBD1
TGTGCCAGCTCACCGGACACAGATACGCAGTATTTT | CASSPDTDTQYF | few | TRBJ2-3 | TRBV18 | .
TGTGCCAGCAGCCGGGACCCCCCAGAGACCCAGTACTTC | CASSRDPPETQYF | once | TRBJ2-5 | TRBV6-2/TRBV6-3 | .
TGTGCCACCAGCAGGGGTAACACTGAAGCTTTCTTT | CATSRGNTEAFF | . | TRBJ1-1 | TRBV15 | .
TGCGCCAGCAGGCCTCAGGGGGGAGATACGCAGTATTTT | CASRPQGGDTQYF | . | TRBJ2-3 | TRBV4-1 | .
TGCAGCGTTGGACTAGGCTCCTACGAGCAGTACTTC | CSVGLGSYEQYF | . | TRBJ2-7 | TRBV29-1 | .
TGTGCCAGCAGTGACAGGGCTAGCACAGATACGCAGTATTTT | CASSDRASTDTQYF | . | TRBJ2-3 | TRBV6-4 | .
TGTGCCAGCAGCGTAGGAGAAACAGATACGCAGTATTTT | CASSVGETDTQYF | . | TRBJ2-3 | TRBV9 | .
TGTGCCAGTAGTAGGGGACAGTCCACAGATACGCAGTATTTT | CASSRGQSTDTQYF | . | TRBJ2-3 | TRBV19 | TRBD1
TGTGCCAGCAGGTCCGGGGCATATAATTCACCCCTCCACTTT | CASRSGAYNSPLHF | . | TRBJ1-6 | TRBV6-5 | .
TGTGCCAGCAGCCCTGCAGCCTCCTACAATGAGCAGTTCTTC | CASSPAASYNEQFF | . | TRBJ2-1 | TRBV11-3 | .
TGCGCCAGCAGCCAAGGGGACTTAAACTATGGCTACACCTTC | CASSQGDLNYGYTF | . | TRBJ1-2 | TRBV4-1 | .
TGTGCCAGCAGCTTAGCGAGGACAGGATATAGCAATCAGCCCCAGCATTTT | CASSLARTGYSNQPQHF | . | TRBJ1-5 | TRBV7-8 | TRBD1
TGTGCCAGCAGCTTTTGGGCGGCCAACAAAGAGACCCAGTACTTC | CASSFWAANKETQYF | . | TRBJ2-5 | TRBV5-6 | .
TGTGCCAGCTATACAGGGGGCCACACTGAAGCTTTCTTT | CASYTGGHTEAFF | once | TRBJ1-1 | TRBV18 | TRBD1
TGTGCCAGCAGCCCTCAGCGGGGGGGCCAGGGTGAGCAGTTCTTC | CASSPQRGGQGEQFF | . | TRBJ2-1 | TRBV7-2 | TRBD2
TGCGCCAGCAGCTTGGCAGGGGCCCGCTATAATTCACCCCTCCACTTT | CASSLAGARYNSPLHF | . | TRBJ1-6 | TRBV5-1 | .
TGCGCCAGCAGCTTGGGAGACAGTTACAATGAGCAGTTCTTC | CASSLGDSYNEQFF | . | TRBJ2-1 | TRBV5-1 | .
TGCGCCAGCAGCTTAGGACTACCTAGCACAGATACGCAGTATTTT | CASSLGLPSTDTQYF | . | TRBJ2-3 | TRBV5-1 | .
TGTGCCAGCAGCCAATCGGGACGGAACACTGAAGCTTTCTTT | CASSQSGRNTEAFF | once | TRBJ1-1 | TRBV16 | .
TGTGCCAGCAGTCCGGGACAGGGGACCTACGAGCAGTACTTC | CASSPGQGTYEQYF | once | TRBJ2-7 | TRBV6-5 | TRBD1
TGTGCCAGCAGTTTACAGGGGCTCTACGAGCAGTACTTC | CASSLQGLYEQYF | . | TRBJ2-7 | TRBV28 | .